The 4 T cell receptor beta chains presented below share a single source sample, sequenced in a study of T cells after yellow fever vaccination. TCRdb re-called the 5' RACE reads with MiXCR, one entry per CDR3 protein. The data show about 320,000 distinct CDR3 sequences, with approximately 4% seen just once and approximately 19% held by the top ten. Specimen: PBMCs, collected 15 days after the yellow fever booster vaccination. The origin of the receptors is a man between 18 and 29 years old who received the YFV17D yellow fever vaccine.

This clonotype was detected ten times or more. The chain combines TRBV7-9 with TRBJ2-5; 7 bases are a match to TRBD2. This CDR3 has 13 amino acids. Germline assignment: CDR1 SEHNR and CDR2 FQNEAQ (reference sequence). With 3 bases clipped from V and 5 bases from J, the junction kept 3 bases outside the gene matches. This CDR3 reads CASSFELAETQYF. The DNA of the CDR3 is TGTGCCAGCAGCTTTGAACTAGCGGAGACCCAGTACTTC.

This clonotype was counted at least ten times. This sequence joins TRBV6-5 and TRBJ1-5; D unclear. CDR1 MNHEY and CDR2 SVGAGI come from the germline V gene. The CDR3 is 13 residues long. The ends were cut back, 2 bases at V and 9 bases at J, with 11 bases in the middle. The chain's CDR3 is CASSYGREWPQHF. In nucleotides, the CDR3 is TGTGCCAGCAGTTACGGGAGAGAGTGGCCCCAGCATTTT.

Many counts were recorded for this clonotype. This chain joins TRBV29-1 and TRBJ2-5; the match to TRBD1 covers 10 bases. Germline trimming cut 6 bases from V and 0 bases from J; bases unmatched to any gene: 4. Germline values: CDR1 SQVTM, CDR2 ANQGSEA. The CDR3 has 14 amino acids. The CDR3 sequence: CSVVGQGNQETQYF. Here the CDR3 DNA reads TGCAGCGTAGTGGGACAGGGGAACCAAGAGACCCAGTACTTC.

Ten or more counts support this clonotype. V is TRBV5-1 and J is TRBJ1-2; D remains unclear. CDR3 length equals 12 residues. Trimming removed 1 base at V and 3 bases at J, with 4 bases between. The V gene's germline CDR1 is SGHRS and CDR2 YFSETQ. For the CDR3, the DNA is TGCGCCAGCAGCTTGCCGGACTATGGCTACACCTTC. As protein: CASSLPDYGYTF.